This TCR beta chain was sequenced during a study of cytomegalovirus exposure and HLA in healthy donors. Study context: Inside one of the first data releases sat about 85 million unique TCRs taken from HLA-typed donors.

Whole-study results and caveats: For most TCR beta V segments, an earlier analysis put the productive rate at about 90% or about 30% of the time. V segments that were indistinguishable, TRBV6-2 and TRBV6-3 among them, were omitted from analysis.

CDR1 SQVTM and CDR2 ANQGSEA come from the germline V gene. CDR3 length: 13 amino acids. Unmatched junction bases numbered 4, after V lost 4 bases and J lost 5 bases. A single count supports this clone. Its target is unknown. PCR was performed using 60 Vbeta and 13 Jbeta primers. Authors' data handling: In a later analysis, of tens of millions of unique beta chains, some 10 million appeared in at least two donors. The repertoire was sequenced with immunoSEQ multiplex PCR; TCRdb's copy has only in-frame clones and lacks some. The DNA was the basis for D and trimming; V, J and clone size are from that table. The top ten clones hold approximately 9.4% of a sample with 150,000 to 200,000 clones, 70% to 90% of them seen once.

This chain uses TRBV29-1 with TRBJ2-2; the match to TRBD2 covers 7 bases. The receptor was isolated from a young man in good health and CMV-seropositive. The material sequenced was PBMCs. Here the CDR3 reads CSVARGSTGELFF. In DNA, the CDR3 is TGCAGCGTTGCGCGGGGGTCGACCGGGGAGCTGTTTTTT.